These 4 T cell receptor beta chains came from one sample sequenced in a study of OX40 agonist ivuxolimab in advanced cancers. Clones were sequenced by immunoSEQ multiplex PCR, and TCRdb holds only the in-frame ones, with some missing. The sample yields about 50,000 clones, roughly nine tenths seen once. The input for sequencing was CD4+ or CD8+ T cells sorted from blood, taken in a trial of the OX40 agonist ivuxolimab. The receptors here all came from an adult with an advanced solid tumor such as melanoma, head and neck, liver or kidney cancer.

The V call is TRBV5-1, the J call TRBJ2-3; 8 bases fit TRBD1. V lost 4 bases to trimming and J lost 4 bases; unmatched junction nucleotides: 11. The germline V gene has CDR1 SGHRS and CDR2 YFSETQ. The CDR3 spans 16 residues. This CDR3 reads CASSRTGQDWADTQYF. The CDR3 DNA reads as TGCGCCAGCAGCCGGACGGGACAGGACTGGGCAGATACGCAGTATTTT.

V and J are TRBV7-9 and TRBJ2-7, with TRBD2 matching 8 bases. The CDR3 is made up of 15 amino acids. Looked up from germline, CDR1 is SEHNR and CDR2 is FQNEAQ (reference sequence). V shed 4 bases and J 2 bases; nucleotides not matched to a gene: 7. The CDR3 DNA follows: TGTGCCAGCAGCTATAGCGGGACACTGGCCTACGAGCAGTACTTC. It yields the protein CASSYSGTLAYEQYF.

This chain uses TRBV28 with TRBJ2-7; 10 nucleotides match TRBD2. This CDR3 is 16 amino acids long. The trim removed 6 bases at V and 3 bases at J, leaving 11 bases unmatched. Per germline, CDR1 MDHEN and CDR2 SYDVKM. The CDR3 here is CASRHQTSGADYEQYV. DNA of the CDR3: TGTGCCAGCAGACATCAAACTAGCGGGGCAGACTACGAGCAGTACGTC.

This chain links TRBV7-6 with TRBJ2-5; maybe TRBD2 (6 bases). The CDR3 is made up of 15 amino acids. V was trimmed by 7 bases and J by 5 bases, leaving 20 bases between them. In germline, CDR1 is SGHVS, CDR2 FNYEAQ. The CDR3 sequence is CASIPRVSSVETQYF. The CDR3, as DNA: TGTGCCAGCATCCCGCGGGTCTCTAGCGTCGAGACCCAGTACTTC.